Each of the 7 T cell receptor beta chains below was sequenced from the same sample in a study of memory CD4+ T cells and cytomegalovirus serostatus. The table came from immunoSEQ multiplex PCR; TCRdb's copy has only in-frame clones and leaves some out. The sample shows about 61,000 clones, about 81% of them seen only once. The sort gate was single viable CD3+CD4+CD8-CD45RO+ cells for memory CD4+ T cells. The sequenced sample consisted of memory CD4+ T cells from blood. These receptors came from an adult in good health and CMV-seronegative.

The V call is TRBV27, the J call TRBJ2-7, with D possibly matching TRBD2 (6 bases). Trimming took off 6 bases at V and 1 base at J, with 16 bases between the two ends. The CDR3 has 15 amino acids. Germline V gene sequence: CDR1 MNHEY, CDR2 SMNVEV (reference sequence). As DNA, the CDR3 is TGTGCCAGCAGCCTGAAGGGGCGGGGTTCCTACGAGCAGTACTTC. This translates into CASSLKGRGSYEQYF.

V and J are TRBV5-1 and TRBJ2-2; 10 bases agree with TRBD2. V shed 0 bases and J 2 bases; nucleotides not matched to a gene: 7. Germline loops: CDR1 SGHRS, CDR2 YFSETQ. This CDR3 comprises 18 residues. CDR3 loop: CASSLVPSGGPNTGELFF. For the CDR3, the DNA is TGCGCCAGCAGCTTGGTCCCTAGCGGGGGCCCCAACACCGGGGAGCTGTTTTTT.

This rearrangement joins TRBV18 to TRBJ2-3, with 10 positions matching TRBD2. This CDR3 comprises 15 residues. Germline CDR1 and CDR2: KGHSH and LQKENI. Losses at the gene ends were 3 bases for V and 4 bases for J; bases not matched to a gene: 4. CDR3 sequence: CASSPGSGRADTQYF. The CDR3 nucleotides are TGTGCCAGCTCACCTGGAAGCGGGAGGGCAGATACGCAGTATTTT.

This clone was observed a single time. The chain recombines TRBV2 with TRBJ1-6, with 7 bases lining up with TRBD1. The CDR3 covers 14 residues. CDR1 and CDR2 (germline): SNHLY, FYNNEI. Losses at the gene ends were 5 bases for V and 7 bases for J; bases not matched to a gene: 5. CDR3 in DNA: TGTGCCAGCAGTAGGGACAGCTCCAATTCACCCCTCCACTTT. It specifies CASSRDSSNSPLHF.

This clone has just one count. The chain recombines TRBV7-9 with TRBJ1-6; 7 nucleotides line up with TRBD1. The CDR3 spans 14 residues. The ends lost 4 bases at V and 5 bases at J; junction bases unmatched: 2. CDR1 and CDR2 from the germline V gene are SEHNR and FQNEAQ (reference sequence). CDR3 amino acids: CASSSTGDNSPLHF. The CDR3 DNA reads as TGTGCCAGCAGCTCCACAGGGGATAATTCACCCCTCCACTTT.

This chain uses TRBV10-1 with TRBJ2-7, with a possible D match to TRBD2 (6 bases). The CDR3 is 12 amino acids. V dropped 8 bases and J dropped 6 bases, with 14 bases sitting between them. The germline V gene has CDR1 WNHNN and CDR2 SYGVQD (reference sequence). The CDR3 DNA reads as TGCGCCAGCTCCCGGGGGAGTTCCGAGCAGTACTTC. It codes for CASSRGSSEQYF.

V is TRBV18 and J is TRBJ2-5; D gene ambiguous. Germline V gene sequence: CDR1 KGHSH, CDR2 LQKENI. Trimming removed 5 bases from V and 4 bases from J, with 5 bases in between. This CDR3 comprises 11 residues. DNA of the CDR3: TGTGCCAGCTCAGGTGGAGAGACCCAGTACTTC. As protein: CASSGGETQYF. The full variable domain, completed using reference TRBV18 and TRBJ2-5, is NAGVMQNPRHLVRRRGQEARLRCSPMKGHSHVYWYRQLPEEGLKFMVYLQKENIIDESGMPKERFSAEFPKEGPSILRIQQVVRGDSAAYFCASSGGETQYFGPGTRLLVL.